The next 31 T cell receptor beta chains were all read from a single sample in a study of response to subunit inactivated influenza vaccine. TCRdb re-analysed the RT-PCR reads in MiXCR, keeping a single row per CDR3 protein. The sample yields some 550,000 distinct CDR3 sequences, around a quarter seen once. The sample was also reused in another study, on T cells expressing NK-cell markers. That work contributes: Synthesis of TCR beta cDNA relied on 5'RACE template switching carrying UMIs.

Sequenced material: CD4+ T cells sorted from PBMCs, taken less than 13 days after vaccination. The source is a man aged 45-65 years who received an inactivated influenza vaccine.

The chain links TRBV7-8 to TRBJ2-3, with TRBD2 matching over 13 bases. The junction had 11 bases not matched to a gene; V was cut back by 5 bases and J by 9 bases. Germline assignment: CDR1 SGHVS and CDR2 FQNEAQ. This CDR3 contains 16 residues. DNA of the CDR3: TGTGCCAGCAGCCCCCGACTAGCGGGGGGAGTGCTAACGCAGTATTTT. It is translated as CASSPRLAGGVLTQYF. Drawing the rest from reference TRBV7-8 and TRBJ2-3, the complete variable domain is GAGVSQSPRYKVAKRGQDVALRCDPISGHVSLFWYQQALGQGPEFLTYFQNEAQLDKSGLPSDRFFAERPEGSVSTLKIQRTQQEDSAVYLCASSPRLAGGVLTQYFGPGTRLTVL.

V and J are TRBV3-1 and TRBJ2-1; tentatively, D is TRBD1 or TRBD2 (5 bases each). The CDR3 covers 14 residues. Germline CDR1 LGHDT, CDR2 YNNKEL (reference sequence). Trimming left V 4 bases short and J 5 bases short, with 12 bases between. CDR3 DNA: TGTGCCAGCAGCCCCTTGGGGACCCACAATGAGCAGTTCTTC. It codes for CASSPLGTHNEQFF.

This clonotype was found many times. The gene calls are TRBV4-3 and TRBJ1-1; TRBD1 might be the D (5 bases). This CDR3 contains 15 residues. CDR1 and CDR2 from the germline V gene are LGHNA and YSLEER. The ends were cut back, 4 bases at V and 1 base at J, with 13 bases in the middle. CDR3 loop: CASSLSGLTNTEAFF. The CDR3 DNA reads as TGCGCCAGCAGCCTATCGGGACTCACGAACACTGAAGCTTTCTTT.

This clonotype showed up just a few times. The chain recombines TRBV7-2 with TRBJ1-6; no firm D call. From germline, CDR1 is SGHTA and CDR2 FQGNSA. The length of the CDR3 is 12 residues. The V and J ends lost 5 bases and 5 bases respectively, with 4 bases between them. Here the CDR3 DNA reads TGTGCCAGCAGCCCAGATAATTCACCCCTCCACTTT. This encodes CASSPDNSPLHF.

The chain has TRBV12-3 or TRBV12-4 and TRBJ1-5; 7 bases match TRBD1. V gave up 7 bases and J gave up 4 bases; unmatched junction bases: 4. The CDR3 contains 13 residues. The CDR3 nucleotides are TGTGCCAGCAAGGGACAGTTAAATCAGCCCCAGCATTTT. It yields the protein CASKGQLNQPQHF.

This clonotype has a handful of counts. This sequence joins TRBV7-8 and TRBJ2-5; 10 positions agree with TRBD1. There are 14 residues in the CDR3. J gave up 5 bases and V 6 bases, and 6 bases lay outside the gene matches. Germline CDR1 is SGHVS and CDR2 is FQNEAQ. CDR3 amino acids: CASSPGQGKETQYF. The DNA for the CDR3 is TGTGCCAGCAGTCCGGGACAGGGGAAGGAGACCCAGTACTTC.

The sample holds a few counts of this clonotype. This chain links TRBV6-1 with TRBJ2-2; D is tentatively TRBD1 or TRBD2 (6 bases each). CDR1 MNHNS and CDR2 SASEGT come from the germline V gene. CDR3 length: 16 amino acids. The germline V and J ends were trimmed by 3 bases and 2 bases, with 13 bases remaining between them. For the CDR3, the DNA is TGTGCCAGCAGTGACGCGGGACATCTTAACACCGGGGAGCTGTTTTTT. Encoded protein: CASSDAGHLNTGELFF.

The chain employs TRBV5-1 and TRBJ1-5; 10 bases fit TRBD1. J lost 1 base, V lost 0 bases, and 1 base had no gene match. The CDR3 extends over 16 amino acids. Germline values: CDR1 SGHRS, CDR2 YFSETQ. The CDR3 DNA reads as TGCGCCAGCAGCTTGGGACAGGGGGCAAGCAATCAGCCCCAGCATTTT. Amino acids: CASSLGQGASNQPQHF.

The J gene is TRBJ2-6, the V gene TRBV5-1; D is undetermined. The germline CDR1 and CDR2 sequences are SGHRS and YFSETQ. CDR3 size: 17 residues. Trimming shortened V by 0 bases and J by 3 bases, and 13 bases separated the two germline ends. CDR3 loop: CASSLGEDVYGANVLTF. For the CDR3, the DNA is TGCGCCAGCAGCTTGGGGGAAGACGTATATGGGGCCAACGTCCTGACTTTC.

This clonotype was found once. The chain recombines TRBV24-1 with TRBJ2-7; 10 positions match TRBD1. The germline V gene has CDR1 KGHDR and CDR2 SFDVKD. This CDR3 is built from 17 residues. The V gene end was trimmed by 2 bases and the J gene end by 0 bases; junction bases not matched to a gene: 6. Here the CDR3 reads CATSDSPGQGNSYEQYF. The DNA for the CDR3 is TGTGCCACCAGTGATTCACCGGGACAGGGGAACTCCTACGAGCAGTACTTC.

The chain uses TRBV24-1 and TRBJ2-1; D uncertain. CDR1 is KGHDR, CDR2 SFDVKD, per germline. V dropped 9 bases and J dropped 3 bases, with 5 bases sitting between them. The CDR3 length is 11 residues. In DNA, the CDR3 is TGTGCCACCGCAGTCTACAATGAGCAGTTCTTC. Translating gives CATAVYNEQFF.

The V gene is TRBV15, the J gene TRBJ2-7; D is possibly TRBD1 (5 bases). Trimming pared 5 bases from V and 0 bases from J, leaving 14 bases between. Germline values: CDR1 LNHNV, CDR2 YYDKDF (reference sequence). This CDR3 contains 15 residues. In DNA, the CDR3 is TGTGCCACCAGCCAATCCAGGGCCTACTCCTACGAGCAGTACTTC. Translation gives CATSQSRAYSYEQYF.

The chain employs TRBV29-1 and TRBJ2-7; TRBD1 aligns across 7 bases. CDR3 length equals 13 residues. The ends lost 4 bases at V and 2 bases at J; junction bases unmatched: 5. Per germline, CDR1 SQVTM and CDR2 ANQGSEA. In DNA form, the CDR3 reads TGCAGCGTTGGGAACAGGGGAACCTACGAGCAGTACTTC. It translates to CSVGNRGTYEQYF.

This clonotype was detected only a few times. CDR3 nucleotide sequence: TGTGCCTGGAGTGTACAGGGCCCCTACGAGCAGTACTTC. Amino acid sequence: CAWSVQGPYEQYF. The V and J genes are TRBV30 and TRBJ2-7; D might be TRBD1 (6 bases). The ends were cut back, 0 bases at V and 2 bases at J, with 8 bases in the middle. The germline V gene has CDR1 GTSNPN and CDR2 SVGIG (reference sequence). This CDR3 has 13 amino acids. Full variable domain (missing parts from reference TRBV30 and TRBJ2-7): SQTIHQWPATLVQPVGSPLSLECTVEGTSNPNLYWYRQAAGRGLQLLFYSVGIGQISSEVPQNLSASRPQDRQFILSSKKLLLSDSGFYLCAWSVQGPYEQYFGPGTRLTVT.

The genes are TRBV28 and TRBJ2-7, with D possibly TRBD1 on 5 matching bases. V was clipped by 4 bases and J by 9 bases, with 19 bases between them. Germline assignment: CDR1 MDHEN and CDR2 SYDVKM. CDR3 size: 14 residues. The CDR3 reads CASSSVGQTPLQYF. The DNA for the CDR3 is TGTGCCAGCAGTTCAGTGGGGCAAACCCCGTTGCAGTACTTC. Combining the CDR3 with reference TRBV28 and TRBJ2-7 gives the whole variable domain DVKVTQSSRYLVKRTGEKVFLECVQDMDHENMFWYRQDPGLGLRLIYFSYDVKMKEKGDIPEGYSVSREKKERFSLILESASTNQTSMYLCASSSVGQTPLQYFGPGTRLTVT.

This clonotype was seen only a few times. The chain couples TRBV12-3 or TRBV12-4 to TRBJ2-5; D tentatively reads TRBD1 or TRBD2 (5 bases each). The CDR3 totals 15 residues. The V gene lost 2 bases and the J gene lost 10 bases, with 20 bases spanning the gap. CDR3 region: CASSLMTGDLGVQYF. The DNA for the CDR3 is TGTGCCAGCAGTTTAATGACCGGGGACCTCGGGGTCCAGTACTTC.

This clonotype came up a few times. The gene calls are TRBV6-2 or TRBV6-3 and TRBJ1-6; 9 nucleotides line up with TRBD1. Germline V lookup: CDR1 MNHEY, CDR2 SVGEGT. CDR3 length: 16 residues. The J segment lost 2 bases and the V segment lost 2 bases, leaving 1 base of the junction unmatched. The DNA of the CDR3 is TGTGCCAGCAGTTACGGGACAGGGACCTATAATTCACCCCTCCACTTT. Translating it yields CASSYGTGTYNSPLHF.

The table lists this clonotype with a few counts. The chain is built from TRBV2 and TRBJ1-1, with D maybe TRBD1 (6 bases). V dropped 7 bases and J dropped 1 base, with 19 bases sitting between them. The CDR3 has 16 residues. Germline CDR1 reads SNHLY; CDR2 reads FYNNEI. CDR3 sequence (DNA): TGTGCCAGCACCGGACGGGGGCCCGCCGGGAACACTGAAGCTTTCTTT. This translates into CASTGRGPAGNTEAFF. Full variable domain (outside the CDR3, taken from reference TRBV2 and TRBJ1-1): EPEVTQTPSHQVTQMGQEVILRCVPISNHLYFYWYRQILGQKVEFLVSFYNNEISEKSEIFDDQFSVERPDGSNFTLKIRSTKLEDSAMYFCASTGRGPAGNTEAFFGQGTRLTVV.

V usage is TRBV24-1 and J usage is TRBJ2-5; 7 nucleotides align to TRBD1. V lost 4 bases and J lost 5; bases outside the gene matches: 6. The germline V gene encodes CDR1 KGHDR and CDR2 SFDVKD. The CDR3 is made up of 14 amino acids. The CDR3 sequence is CATSDTGEIETQYF. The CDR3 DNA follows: TGTGCCACCAGTGACACAGGGGAGATTGAGACCCAGTACTTC.

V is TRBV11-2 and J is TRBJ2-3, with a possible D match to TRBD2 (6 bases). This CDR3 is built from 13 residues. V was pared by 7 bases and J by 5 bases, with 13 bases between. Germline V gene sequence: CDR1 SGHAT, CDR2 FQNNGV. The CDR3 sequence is CASNRGGVDTQYF. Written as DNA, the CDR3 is TGTGCCAGCAATAGAGGCGGGGTAGATACGCAGTATTTT.

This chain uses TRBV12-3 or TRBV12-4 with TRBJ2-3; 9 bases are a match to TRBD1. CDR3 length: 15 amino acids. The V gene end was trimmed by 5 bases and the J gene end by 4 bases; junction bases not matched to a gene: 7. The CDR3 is CASSKGTGRPDTQYF. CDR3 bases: TGTGCCAGCAGTAAAGGGACAGGGAGGCCAGATACGCAGTATTTT.

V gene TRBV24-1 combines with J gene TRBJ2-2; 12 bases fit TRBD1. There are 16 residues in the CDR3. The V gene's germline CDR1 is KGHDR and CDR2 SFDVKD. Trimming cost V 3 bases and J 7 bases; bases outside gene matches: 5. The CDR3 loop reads CATSDIRDRGRGELFF. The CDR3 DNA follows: TGTGCCACCAGTGATATCCGGGACAGGGGGCGCGGGGAGCTGTTTTTT.

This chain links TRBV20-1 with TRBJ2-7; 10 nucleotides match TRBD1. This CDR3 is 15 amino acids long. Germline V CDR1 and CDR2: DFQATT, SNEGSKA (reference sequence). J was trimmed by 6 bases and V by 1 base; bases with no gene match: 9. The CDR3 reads CSARALGTGELEQYF. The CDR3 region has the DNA TGCAGTGCTAGAGCCCTCGGGACAGGGGAACTCGAGCAGTACTTC.

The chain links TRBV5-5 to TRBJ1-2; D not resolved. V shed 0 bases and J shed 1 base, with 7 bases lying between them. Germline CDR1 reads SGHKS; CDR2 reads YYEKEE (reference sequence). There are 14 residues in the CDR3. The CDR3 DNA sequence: TGTGCCAGCAGCTTGGATCTGGATAACTATGGCTACACCTTC. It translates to CASSLDLDNYGYTF.

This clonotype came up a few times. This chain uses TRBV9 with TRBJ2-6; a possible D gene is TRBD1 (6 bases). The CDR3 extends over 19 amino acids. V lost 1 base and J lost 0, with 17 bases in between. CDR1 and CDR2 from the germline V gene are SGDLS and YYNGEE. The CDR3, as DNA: TGTGCCAGCAGCGTAAGTCCAGGGCAGGGGTTCTCTGGGGCCAACGTCCTGACTTTC. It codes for CASSVSPGQGFSGANVLTF.

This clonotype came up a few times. CDR3 nucleotides: TGTGCCAGCTCACCATTGATCGGGGGATCGGACACCGGGGAGCTGTTTTTT. It encodes CASSPLIGGSDTGELFF. The chain uses TRBV18 and TRBJ2-2; tentatively, D is TRBD2 (6 bases). Germline loops: CDR1 KGHSH, CDR2 LQKENI. V lost 2 bases and J lost 3, with 16 bases in between. This CDR3 region has 17 residues.

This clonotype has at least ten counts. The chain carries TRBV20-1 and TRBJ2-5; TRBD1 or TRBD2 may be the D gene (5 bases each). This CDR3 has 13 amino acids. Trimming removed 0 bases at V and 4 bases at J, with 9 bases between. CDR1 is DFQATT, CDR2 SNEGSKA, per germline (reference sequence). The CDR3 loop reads CSARDRGGETQYF. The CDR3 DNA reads TGCAGTGCTAGAGATCGTGGGGGAGAGACCCAGTACTTC.

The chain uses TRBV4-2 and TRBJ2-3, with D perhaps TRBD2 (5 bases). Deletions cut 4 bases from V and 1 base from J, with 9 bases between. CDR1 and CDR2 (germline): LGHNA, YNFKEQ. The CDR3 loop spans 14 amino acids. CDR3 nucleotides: TGTGCCAGCAGCCCAGAAGCGGGCACAGATACGCAGTATTTT. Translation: CASSPEAGTDTQYF.

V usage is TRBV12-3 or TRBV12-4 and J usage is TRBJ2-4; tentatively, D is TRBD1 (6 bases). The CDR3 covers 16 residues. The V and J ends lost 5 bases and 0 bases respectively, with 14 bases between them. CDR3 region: CASSQRQDLAKNIQYF. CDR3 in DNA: TGTGCCAGCAGTCAACGACAGGACTTAGCCAAAAACATTCAGTACTTC.

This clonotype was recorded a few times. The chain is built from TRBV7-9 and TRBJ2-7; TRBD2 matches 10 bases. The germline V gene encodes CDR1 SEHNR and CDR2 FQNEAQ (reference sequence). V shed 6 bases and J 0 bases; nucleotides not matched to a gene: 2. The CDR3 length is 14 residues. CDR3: CASRAGGSSYEQYF. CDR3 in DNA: TGTGCCAGCAGAGCGGGAGGGAGCTCCTACGAGCAGTACTTC.

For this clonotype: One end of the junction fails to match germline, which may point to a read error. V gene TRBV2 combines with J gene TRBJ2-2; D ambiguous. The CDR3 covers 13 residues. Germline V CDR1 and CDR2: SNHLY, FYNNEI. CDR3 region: CASKVAKTGELFF. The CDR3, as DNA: TGTGCCAGCAAGGTGGCGAAGACCGGGGAGCTGTTTTTT.